The rows below give T cell receptor beta chains drawn from one sample of a study of T cell responses to AZD1222 COVID-19 vaccine. Measured with immunoSEQ multiplex PCR; TCRdb has only the in-frame clones, and not every one. The sample has over 60,000 clones, 79% seen once. This specimen was peripheral blood, taken on day 0 of MenACWY control vaccination. The receptors originated from an adult in good health. CDR3s include the opening cysteine and the closing phenylalanine or tryptophan. Fields, in order: CDR3 protein, J gene, V gene.

CASSRTGGNEQFF	TRBJ2-1	TRBV5-4
CASSPPGPHEAFF	TRBJ1-1	TRBV28
CASSLSEITEAFF	TRBJ1-1	TRBV28
CASSLQGGWGNTIYF	TRBJ1-3	TRBV7-2
CASSPDRDGLKKLFF	TRBJ1-4	TRBV4-1
CARSLEQGGRNLAGNTGELFF	TRBJ2-2	TRBV5-3
CASNEQGMGQETQYF	TRBJ2-5	TRBV10-2
CASSLEGLNSYEQYF	TRBJ2-7	TRBV5-1
CASSLGPGTGPEQFF	TRBJ2-1	TRBV11-3
CAWRWANYGYTF	TRBJ1-2	TRBV30
CASSLGITGELFF	TRBJ2-2	TRBV7-9